This is a list of T cell receptor beta chains from one sample in a study of blood T cell repertoires in COVID-19. TCRdb's table, derived via immunoSEQ multiplex PCR, lists solely in-frame clones and lacks some. This sample has just over 80,000 clones, with under 90% found just once. The sequencing sample was made of peripheral blood. The receptors derive from an older man with acute or convalescent COVID-19. Each CDR3 is given with its conserved first and last residue. D genes are given only for firm matches. Clone size is stated in some rows and not others, as once, few, many or a class when expanded.

clone_size j_call d_call cdr3_length v_call cdr3_nt cdr3_aa
NA TRBJ1-6 TRBD1 15 TRBV28 TGTGCCAGCAGCTTGCCGGTGACAGGGGTCTCACCCCTCCACTTT CASSLPVTGVSPLHF
NA TRBJ1-1 TRBD1 17 TRBV7-8 TGTGCCAGCAGCCAAAGGACAGGATTTGCGAAGGACACTGAAGCTTTCTTT CASSQRTGFAKDTEAFF
NA TRBJ2-7 NA 14 TRBV28 TGTGCCAGCAGTTTCGCCAACGAGGACAGAGAGCAGTACTTC CASSFANEDREQYF
NA TRBJ2-2 TRBD1 15 TRBV2 TGTGCCAGCACTATAAGGACAGGCTCCACCGGGGAGCTGTTTTTT CASTIRTGSTGELFF
NA TRBJ1-6 NA 16 TRBV11-2 TGTGCCAGCAGCCTGACAGTTCGATCCGGTGATTCACCCCTCCACTTT CASSLTVRSGDSPLHF
few TRBJ2-2 TRBD1 15 TRBV18 TGTGCCAGCTCACCCGGACAGGGAGCGATCGGGGAGCTGTTTTTT CASSPGQGAIGELFF
NA TRBJ2-2 NA 17 TRBV19 TGTGCCAGTATCCCTCCGGGACACGGCTCGAACACCGGGGAGCTGTTTTTT CASIPPGHGSNTGELFF
few TRBJ2-7 NA 12 TRBV6-5 TGTGCCAGCAGATCCCTAGGAGAAGAGCAGTACTTC CASRSLGEEQYF
NA TRBJ2-3 TRBD2 15 TRBV3-1/TRBV3-2 TGTGCCAGCGGGAGGACTAGCGGTAAAGCAGATACGCAGTATTTT CASGRTSGKADTQYF
NA TRBJ1-2 TRBD1 14 TRBV18 TGTGCCAGCTCACCCGGACAGGGGGAAAGGGGCTACACCTTC CASSPGQGERGYTF
NA TRBJ1-2 NA 14 TRBV7-3 TGTGCCAGCAGCTGGACAGCGGCGAGCTATGGCTACACCTTC CASSWTAASYGYTF
NA TRBJ1-5 TRBD1 15 TRBV7-2 TGTGCCAGCAGCTTACAGGGACAGGGAAATCAGCCCCAGCATTTT CASSLQGQGNQPQHF
NA TRBJ2-7 NA 13 TRBV7-9 TGTGCCAGCAGCTTAGAGACAGCCTACGAGCAGTACTTC CASSLETAYEQYF
NA TRBJ2-1 NA 12 TRBV6-1 TGTGCCAGCAGTGACGTATACAATGAGCAGTTCTTC CASSDVYNEQFF
NA TRBJ1-6 TRBD1 16 TRBV3-1/TRBV3-2 TGTGCCAGCAGCGGGACAGGGAGCTCCTATAATTCACCCCTCCACTTT CASSGTGSSYNSPLHF
NA TRBJ1-2 NA 14 TRBV5-6 TGTGCCAGCAGCTCGACTATTTCTAACTATGGCTACACCTTC CASSSTISNYGYTF
NA TRBJ2-7 TRBD1 16 TRBV27 TGTGCCAGCAGTTACCGCTTGACAGGGGCCACCTACGAGCAGTACTTC CASSYRLTGATYEQYF
NA TRBJ1-2 NA 16 TRBV6-5 TGTGCCAGCAGTTTTGGCCCAGAGGTCGGGGTTAATGGCTACACCTTC CASSFGPEVGVNGYTF
NA TRBJ2-7 NA 13 TRBV6-5 TGTGCCAGTAGCGCCACCCAAGGGGGCGAGCAGTACTTC CASSATQGGEQYF
NA TRBJ1-2 NA 13 TRBV9 TGTGCCAGCAGCGTAGTCCCGGACTATGGCTACACCTTC CASSVVPDYGYTF
NA TRBJ1-5 TRBD1 15 TRBV3-1/TRBV3-2 TGTGCCAGCAGCCAAATGGGACAGGGGAATCAGCCCCAGCATTTT CASSQMGQGNQPQHF
once TRBJ2-1 NA 13 TRBV29-1 TGCAGCGTCTCCGGAACTAAGTACAATGAGCAGTTCTTC CSVSGTKYNEQFF
NA TRBJ1-2 NA 15 TRBV5-1 TGCGCCAGCAGCTTGGTACAGGGAGGGAACTATGGCTACACCTTC CASSLVQGGNYGYTF
NA TRBJ2-1 TRBD2 14 TRBV19 TGTGCCAGTAGTTCTAGCGGATCCTACAATGAGCAGTTCTTC CASSSSGSYNEQFF
once TRBJ1-4 NA 15 TRBV7-6 TGTGCCAGCAGCCCCCAGGCGGGGGGCGTCGAAAAACTGTTTTTT CASSPQAGGVEKLFF
NA TRBJ2-2 NA 15 TRBV7-9 TGTGCCAGCAGCCCCATACGAGGGAACACCGGGGAGCTGTTTTTT CASSPIRGNTGELFF
once TRBJ2-1 TRBD2 14 TRBV6-5 TGTGCCAGCAGACCCGGGACTAGACACAATGAGCAGTTCTTC CASRPGTRHNEQFF
few TRBJ1-6 NA 15 TRBV5-1 TGCGCCAGCAGCTTGGCTACGGGGAATAATTCACCCCTCCACTTT CASSLATGNNSPLHF
NA TRBJ1-1 NA 15 TRBV5-4 TGTGCCAGCAGCTTGGGGGCCCAGGGGAACACTGAAGCTTTCTTT CASSLGAQGNTEAFF
NA TRBJ1-1 NA 16 TRBV6-5 TGTGCCAGCAGTTACCCGAGGAAGGGGATGAACACTGAAGCTTTCTTT CASSYPRKGMNTEAFF
few TRBJ1-2 NA 13 TRBV6-4 TGTGCCAGCAAAGGACCTACCGGGGATGGCTACACCTTC CASKGPTGDGYTF
once TRBJ2-5 TRBD1 15 TRBV5-1 TGCGCCAGCAGCTCCGGGACAGGACCCCGCCCAACCCAGTACTTC CASSSGTGPRPTQYF
NA TRBJ2-2 NA 12 TRBV2 TGTGCCAGCGGGAGCGAGACCGGGGAGCTGTTTTTT CASGSETGELFF
NA TRBJ1-5 NA 14 TRBV7-2 TGTGCCAGCAGCTTAGACAGGGTCAATCAGCCCCAGCATTTT CASSLDRVNQPQHF
NA TRBJ1-6 TRBD1 19 TRBV5-1 TGCGCCAGCAGCTTGGGATCACAGGGGGCAGGCTCCTATAATTCACCCCTCCACTTT CASSLGSQGAGSYNSPLHF
NA TRBJ1-2 NA 13 TRBV11-2 TGTGCCAGCAGCTTACCGGGAGGGGATGGCTACACCTTC CASSLPGGDGYTF
NA TRBJ2-3 NA 13 TRBV5-1 TGCGCCAGCAGCTTGGGGCAGGCAGATACGCAGTATTTT CASSLGQADTQYF
once TRBJ2-7 TRBD2 17 TRBV5-1 TGCGCCAGCAGCTTACCGGGACTAGCGGGGAAGGCGTACGAGCAGTACTTC CASSLPGLAGKAYEQYF
NA TRBJ1-5 NA 15 TRBV6-2/TRBV6-3 TGTGCCAGCAGTTCAACAGATTATAGCAATCAGCCCCAGCATTTT CASSSTDYSNQPQHF
NA TRBJ2-7 TRBD2 15 TRBV10-3 TGTGCCATCAGTCGCGGAGAAAGCGGGGGCTTCGAGCAGTACTTC CAISRGESGGFEQYF
NA TRBJ1-2 NA 13 TRBV6-5 TGTGCCAGCAGTTTTTCGGACAGATATGGCTACACCTTC CASSFSDRYGYTF
NA TRBJ1-2 TRBD1 14 TRBV18 TGTGCCAGCTCACCCGGGACAGCTAACTATGGCTACACCTTC CASSPGTANYGYTF
NA TRBJ2-1 TRBD2 19 TRBV27 TGTGCCAGCAGTGCATCCGGGACTAGCGGGAGTTTCTCCTACAATGAGCAGTTCTTC CASSASGTSGSFSYNEQFF
NA TRBJ1-1 NA 16 TRBV28 TGTGCCAGCAGTTGGATAAAAACGGGTCTAGGTACTGAAGCTTTCTTT CASSWIKTGLGTEAFF
many TRBJ1-1 TRBD1 15 TRBV5-1 TGCGCCAGCAGCTTGGGGACAGGGAGGAACACTGAAGCTTTCTTT CASSLGTGRNTEAFF
once TRBJ2-2 NA 13 TRBV18 TGTGCCAGCTCACCGCTAGCCCCCGGGGAGCTGTTTTTT CASSPLAPGELFF
NA TRBJ2-7 TRBD2 16 TRBV5-1 TGCGCCAGCAGCTTGGAACTGGCTAGCGGGAGAGGGAAGCAGTACTTC CASSLELASGRGKQYF
NA TRBJ1-1 NA 13 TRBV6-5 TGTGCCAGCAGAGCAGGGGTGAACACTGAAGCTTTCTTT CASRAGVNTEAFF
NA TRBJ2-2 TRBD2 17 TRBV5-6 TGTGCCAGCCGATACCGGGACTATGGCCCGTACACCGGGGAGCTGTTTTTT CASRYRDYGPYTGELFF
NA TRBJ1-2 TRBD1 15 TRBV18 TGTGCCAGCTCACCGCGGGAGCAGGGGGCTGTTGGCTACACCTTC CASSPREQGAVGYTF
NA TRBJ2-3 NA 13 TRBV19 TGTGCCAGTAGAGTACTACTCACAGATACGCAGTATTTT CASRVLLTDTQYF
NA TRBJ1-2 NA 13 TRBV5-5 TGTGCCAGCAGCTTGGACACCTTCTATGGCTACACCTTC CASSLDTFYGYTF
NA TRBJ1-5 TRBD1 14 TRBV5-5 TGTGCCAGCAGCATTGGGACAGGGAATCAGCCCCAGCATTTT CASSIGTGNQPQHF
NA TRBJ2-5 TRBD2 17 TRBV15 TGTGCCATCAGCAGAGATCTCCTAGCGGGAGTCCTAGAGACCCAGTACTTC CAISRDLLAGVLETQYF
once TRBJ1-1 TRBD1 13 TRBV30 TGTGCCTGGAGTGTCAACAGGGGGACCGAAGCTTTCTTT CAWSVNRGTEAFF
NA TRBJ2-2 TRBD1 17 TRBV5-1 TGCGCCAGCACGCCGTCTGGACAGGGACGGGGCACCGGGGAGCTGTTTTTT CASTPSGQGRGTGELFF
NA TRBJ2-1 TRBD1 15 TRBV5-1 TGCGCCAGCAGCTCCATCGGCGGGACAGGGGACGAGCAGTTCTTC CASSSIGGTGDEQFF
NA TRBJ2-7 NA 14 TRBV10-3 TGTGCCATCAGTGAGTCCGGCGGCTCCTACGAGCAGTACTTC CAISESGGSYEQYF
once TRBJ1-4 NA 15 TRBV6-6 TGTGCCAGCAAGGCAGGGTTTGCAACTAATGAAAAACTGTTTTTT CASKAGFATNEKLFF